This T cell receptor (beta chain) was found in a study of CD8 T cells in ankylosing spondylitis. Points from the study as a whole: Reportedly, disease-linked clones are significantly enriched in ankylosing spondylitis patients' matched synovial fluid. Within ankylosing spondylitis blood, a TCR beta motif made up of under 10 highly homologous variants appeared to be characteristic.

Each CDR3 protein is one row after TCRdb ran MiXCR on the 5' RACE reads. Seen here are around 250,000 distinct CDR3 sequences, 15% to 20% observed once, and the top ten hold around a third. This clonotype was seen only a few times. The antigen is undetermined. The CDR3 is 13 amino acids. The V gene lost 6 bases and the J gene lost 2 bases, with 11 bases spanning the gap. CDR1 is MNHEY and CDR2 is SMNVEV in the germline V gene (reference sequence). This TCR came from a male donor with ankylosing spondylitis or in good health (not recorded which). The sequenced sample consisted of blood, either unsorted or a sorted T cell fraction (not recorded which). The rearrangement links TRBV27 to TRBJ2-7; tentative D call: TRBD1 (6 bases). CDR3 residues: CASRPTGPYEQYF. Here the CDR3 DNA reads TGTGCCAGCAGACCGACAGGACCCTACGAGCAGTACTTC.